This T cell receptor (beta chain) was identified in a study of blood T cell repertoires in COVID-19. Study background: Italy, Spain and the United States were the sources of the convalescent and acute COVID-19 samples. The analysed material was cDNA or gDNA that came from T cells, B-cell-depleted T cells, or PBMCs.

Per the authors' pipeline: Reference gene primer amplification gave estimated nucleated cell counts. Sequencing used immunoSEQ multiplex PCR; TCRdb keeps in-frame clones, though not all of them. The DNA was the basis for D and trimming; V, J and clone size are from that table. The sample holds approximately 140,000 clones; around 80% are singletons and the top ten take about 3.6%. V was cut by 10 bases and J by 7 bases, with 13 bases left in between. This CDR3 is 11 amino acids long. CDR1 and CDR2 from the germline V gene are LNHDA and SQIVND (reference sequence). The receptor comes from a man between 60 and 70 years old with acute or convalescent COVID-19. Sequences were obtained from peripheral blood. The chain uses TRBV19 and TRBJ1-1, with D possibly matching TRBD1 (5 bases). CDR3 protein: CAINRSLEAFF. For the CDR3, the DNA is TGTGCCATAAACAGGTCCCTTGAAGCTTTCTTT. Full variable domain (rest looked up from reference TRBV19 and TRBJ1-1): DGGITQSPKYLFRKEGQNVTLSCEQNLNHDAMYWYRQDPGQGLRLIYYSQIVNDFQKGDIAEGYSVSREKKESFPLTVTSAQKNPTAFYLCAINRSLEAFFGQGTRLTVV.